The clone carrying this T cell receptor beta chain showed up many times. Its antigen is unidentified. The sample originates from a study of T cells in Graves' hyperthyroidism and ophthalmopathy. Study-level background: Blood was drawn when the patient was first diagnosed and still untreated.

TCR beta CDR3 regions were amplified from RNA. The HTBI primer set was used in a first-round RT-PCR of the TCR CDR3. TCRdb ran MiXCR on the multiplex PCR reads and lists one entry per CDR3 protein. The profile shows around 600,000 distinct CDR3 sequences, 16% of them singletons. The CDR3 loop spans 16 amino acids. Germline V CDR1 and CDR2: LGHDT, YNNKEL (reference sequence). Trimming cost V 1 base and J 3 bases, with 15 bases left between them. Pregnant or lactating patients were excluded, as were those with uncontrolled infection or other autoimmune disease. Points from the study as a whole: Researchers found most expanded thyroid clonotypes above 0.001 in blood as well. Ophthalmopathy prediction by the model preceded onset by a median approximately 6.9 months.

The specimen sequenced was blood. The receptor comes from a woman aged 40 to 55 with Graves' ophthalmopathy. The rearrangement links TRBV3-1 to TRBJ2-5; unclear D gene. The CDR3 coding sequence is TGTGCCAGCAGCCAAGTTGTTCGGGCAGTGGAAGAGACCCAGTACTTC. The encoded protein is CASSQVVRAVEETQYF.